The 20 T cell receptor beta chains listed next were all sequenced from one sample in a study of cytomegalovirus exposure and HLA in healthy donors. Amplification used 60 Vbeta primers and 13 Jbeta primers. Measured with immunoSEQ multiplex PCR; TCRdb has only the in-frame clones, and not every one. This table has some 110,000 clones, 9.5% to 13% appearing once. Sample: PBMCs. The receptor source for this set is a man in his forties or fifties in good health and CMV-seropositive.

The gene calls are TRBV29-1 and TRBJ1-1; 9 bases match TRBD1. The CDR3 loop spans 12 amino acids. Germline V gives CDR1 SQVTM, CDR2 ANQGSEA. The V and J ends lost 7 bases and 5 bases, in that order; junction bases with no gene match: 5. CDR3 coding DNA: TGCAGCGCGGACAGGGGAGAGACTGAAGCTTTCTTT. Protein product: CSADRGETEAFF.

The chain links TRBV4-1 to TRBJ2-7; D unclear. The CDR3 sequence is 12 residues long. Per the germline V gene, CDR1 is MGHRA and CDR2 is YSYEKL. Trimming pared 0 bases from V and 9 bases from J, leaving 9 bases between. CDR3 loop: CASSQDAVRQYF. CDR3 sequence (DNA): TGCGCCAGCAGCCAAGATGCGGTCCGGCAGTACTTC.

About this clone itself: The sample has other DNA sequences that encode this CDR3 too. The CDR3 protein is CASSLSGANVLTF. CDR3 DNA sequence: TGTGCCAGCAGCCTCAGTGGGGCCAACGTCCTGACTTTC. The chain employs TRBV5-4 and TRBJ2-6; D is uncertain. The germline V gene has CDR1 SGHNT and CDR2 YYREEE (reference sequence). V dropped 4 bases and J dropped 3 bases, with 5 bases sitting between them. The CDR3 is made up of 13 amino acids.

This clone was recorded a few times. The V and J genes are TRBV2 and TRBJ2-3, with 8 bases that match TRBD1. Trimming at V came to 7 bases and at J to 8 bases, leaving 8 bases not matched to a gene. Germline V CDR1 and CDR2: SNHLY, FYNNEI. The CDR3 length is 13 residues. The CDR3 loop is CASTGQGVGTQYF. Here the CDR3 DNA reads TGTGCCAGCACAGGACAGGGCGTTGGTACGCAGTATTTT.

This clone has just a few counts. V gene TRBV29-1 combines with J gene TRBJ2-7, with a weak D call TRBD2 (6 bases). Germline-derived CDR1 and CDR2 are SQVTM and ANQGSEA. The CDR3 consists of 13 residues. The V gene lost 2 bases and the J gene lost 6 bases, with 14 bases spanning the gap. The CDR3 sequence is CSVERATGGEQYF. The DNA for the CDR3 is TGCAGCGTTGAAAGAGCAACCGGGGGCGAGCAGTACTTC.

This clone showed up just a few times. V is TRBV6-1 and J is TRBJ2-7; 11 bases match TRBD2. CDR3 length: 17 amino acids. Germline CDR1 is MNHNS and CDR2 is SASEGT. J gave up 5 bases and V 2 bases, and 11 bases lay outside the gene matches. The CDR3 is CASSESTSGIPSNEQYF. The CDR3 nucleotides are TGTGCCAGCAGTGAATCGACTAGCGGGATCCCCAGCAACGAGCAGTACTTC.

This clone was observed a handful of times. This chain links TRBV6-6 with TRBJ2-2, with 9 bases fitting TRBD2. J gave up 4 bases and V 6 bases, and 9 bases lay outside the gene matches. The CDR3 extends over 16 amino acids. The germline CDR1 and CDR2 sequences are MNHNY and SVGAGI (reference sequence). The CDR3 DNA reads TGTGCCAGCAGCCCCTTTAGCGGGAGAAGCACCGGGGAGCTGTTTTTT. Translation gives CASSPFSGRSTGELFF.

The chain carries TRBV7-9 and TRBJ2-7; the D gene is possibly TRBD1 (6 bases). Germline loops: CDR1 SEHNR, CDR2 FQNEAQ (reference sequence). V lost 3 bases to trimming and J lost 2 bases, with 11 bases between them. CDR3 length equals 14 residues. In DNA, the CDR3 is TGTGCCAGCAGCTTTACAGGGTACACCTACGAGCAGTACTTC. Amino acid sequence: CASSFTGYTYEQYF.

The V call is TRBV9, the J call TRBJ2-1, with D hard to call. Germline V gene data show CDR1 as SGDLS and CDR2 as YYNGEE. The CDR3 totals 12 residues. V was trimmed by 3 bases and J by 11 bases, leaving 12 bases between them. In nucleotides, the CDR3 is TGTGCCAGCAGCGCTCAGACTCCTCAGCAGTTCTTC. Amino acid sequence: CASSAQTPQQFF. Drawing the rest from reference TRBV9 and TRBJ2-1, the complete variable domain is DSGVTQTPKHLITATGQRVTLRCSPRSGDLSVYWYQQSLDQGLQFLIQYYNGEERAKGNILERFSAQQFPDLHSELNLSSLELGDSALYFCASSAQTPQQFFGPGTRLTVL.

This clone has just a few counts. The CDR3 bases are TGTGCCATCCGCGAATCGAGCGGCCGGAATACGCAGTATTTT. It translates to CAIRESSGRNTQYF. The chain couples TRBV10-3 to TRBJ2-3; tentatively, D is TRBD2 (5 bases). Trimming pared 8 bases from V and 7 bases from J, leaving 19 bases between. The CDR3 length is 14 residues. Germline lookup yields CDR1 ENHRY and CDR2 SYGVKD.

This clone was detected a few times. V and J are TRBV19 and TRBJ2-7; 9 bases line up with TRBD1. CDR3 length equals 15 residues. CDR1 and CDR2 from the germline V gene are LNHDA and SQIVND (reference sequence). V shed 5 bases and J 1 base; nucleotides not matched to a gene: 6. The CDR3 DNA follows: TGTGCCAGTAGTCCCATGACAGGGGGGTCCTACGAGCAGTACTTC. This translates into CASSPMTGGSYEQYF.

This clone was detected a few times. The chain employs TRBV7-3 and TRBJ2-3, with TRBD2 as a possible D gene (6 bases). V shed 4 bases and J shed 6 bases, with 11 bases lying between them. The CDR3 loop spans 13 amino acids. CDR1 SGHTA and CDR2 FQGTGA come from the germline V gene. The CDR3 reads CASSSGVLDTQYF. The DNA for the CDR3 is TGTGCCAGCAGCTCGGGGGTTCTGGATACGCAGTATTTT.

This clone has just a few counts. The rearrangement uses TRBV7-2 and TRBJ1-5; D is unclear. With 0 bases removed from V and 0 bases from J, the gap between germline ends came to 9 bases. Germline V lookup: CDR1 SGHTA, CDR2 FQGNSA. This CDR3 spans 16 amino acids. CDR3 in DNA: TGTGCCAGCAGCTTAGCGACAATCCGTAGCAATCAGCCCCAGCATTTT. Protein product: CASSLATIRSNQPQHF.

This clone was picked up a small number of times. V and J are TRBV11-2 and TRBJ2-3; the match to TRBD2 covers 12 bases. Germline CDR1 SGHAT, CDR2 FQNNGV. This CDR3 is 17 amino acids long. Trimming cost V 1 base and J 4 bases; bases outside gene matches: 6. CDR3 coding DNA: TGTGCCAGCAGCTTAGCGGCTAGCGGGAGGGTCTCAGATACGCAGTATTTT. It yields the protein CASSLAASGRVSDTQYF.

The rearrangement uses TRBV6-5 and TRBJ2-3; 7 positions agree with TRBD2. This CDR3 spans 15 amino acids. The V gene end was trimmed by 0 bases and the J gene end by 2 bases; junction bases not matched to a gene: 2. Per the germline V gene, CDR1 is MNHEY and CDR2 is SVGAGI. The CDR3 nucleotides are TGTGCCAGCAGTTACTCAAGCGGGAACACAGATACGCAGTATTTT. Translating it yields CASSYSSGNTDTQYF.

The chain carries TRBV4-2 and TRBJ2-5; 10 bases are a match to TRBD2. V lost 4 bases, J lost 7 bases, and 12 bases stayed unmatched. CDR1 is LGHNA, CDR2 YNFKEQ, per germline. CDR3 length equals 16 residues. The CDR3 loop is CASSLSSSGSGGTQYF. The CDR3, as DNA: TGTGCCAGCAGCCTTTCTTCTAGCGGGAGTGGCGGGACCCAGTACTTC.

This clone was seen more than once but under ten times. The rearrangement uses TRBV6-6 and TRBJ2-5, with 13 positions matching TRBD2. Germline V CDR1 and CDR2: MNHNY, SVGAGI (reference sequence). This CDR3 spans 14 amino acids. With V trimmed by 6 bases and J by 9 bases, 7 bases remained unmatched. The CDR3 DNA is TGTGCCAGCAGGGGACTAGCGGGGCCTGAGGCCCAGTACTTC. Protein: CASRGLAGPEAQYF.

This chain joins TRBV27 and TRBJ2-1, with 7 bases fitting TRBD1. Per the germline V gene, CDR1 is MNHEY and CDR2 is SMNVEV (reference sequence). Trimming cost V 3 bases and J 2 bases; bases outside gene matches: 4. The CDR3 loop spans 15 amino acids. Written as DNA, the CDR3 is TGTGCCAGCAGTTTCCCCGGGACAGCCTACAATGAGCAGTTCTTC. This translates into CASSFPGTAYNEQFF.

V is TRBV5-1 and J is TRBJ2-3, with TRBD2 identical over 9 bases. Germline V lookup: CDR1 SGHRS, CDR2 YFSETQ. This CDR3 is 15 amino acids long. Germline trimming cut 2 bases from V and 2 bases from J; bases unmatched to any gene: 3. The CDR3 loop reads CASSLIAGDTDTQYF. CDR3 nucleotides: TGCGCCAGCAGCTTAATAGCGGGAGACACAGATACGCAGTATTTT.

This clone has only a few counts. This chain joins TRBV7-2 and TRBJ2-2; TRBD1 matches at 7 bases. Per the germline V gene, CDR1 is SGHTA and CDR2 is FQGNSA. The CDR3 runs to 15 residues. After removal of 3 bases from V and 3 bases from J, the junction contained 4 bases not matched to a gene. For the CDR3, the DNA is TGTGCCAGCAGCTTTACAGGGGTTGACACCGGGGAGCTGTTTTTT. Its translation is CASSFTGVDTGELFF.